This T cell receptor (beta chain) is drawn from a study of blood T cell repertoires in COVID-19. The CDR3 contains 14 residues. Germline-derived CDR1 and CDR2 are SGHRS and YFSETQ. V dropped 4 bases and J dropped 7 bases, with 17 bases sitting between them. TCRdb's table, derived via immunoSEQ multiplex PCR, lists solely in-frame clones and lacks some. The data contain roughly 50,000 clones, 80% to 90% of them singletons. Sequencing used peripheral blood. This chain connects TRBV5-1 to TRBJ1-2, with a weak D call TRBD1 (6 bases). This receptor was identified in a man between 65 and 85 years old with acute or convalescent COVID-19. CDR3: CASSTYREDSGYTF. The CDR3 DNA is TGCGCCAGCAGCACCTACAGGGAAGATAGTGGCTACACCTTC.